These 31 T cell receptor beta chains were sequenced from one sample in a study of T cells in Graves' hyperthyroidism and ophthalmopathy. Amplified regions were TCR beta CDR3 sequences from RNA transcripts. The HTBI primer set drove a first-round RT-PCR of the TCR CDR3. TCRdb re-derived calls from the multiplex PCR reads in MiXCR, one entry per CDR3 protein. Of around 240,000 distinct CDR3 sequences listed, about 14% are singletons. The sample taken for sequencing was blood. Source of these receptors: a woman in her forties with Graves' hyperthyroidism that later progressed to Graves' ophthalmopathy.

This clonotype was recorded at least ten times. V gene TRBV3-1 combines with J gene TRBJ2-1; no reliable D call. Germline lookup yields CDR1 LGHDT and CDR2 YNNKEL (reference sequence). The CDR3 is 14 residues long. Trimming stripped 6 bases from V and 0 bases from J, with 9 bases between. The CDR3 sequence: CASSMTPSYNEQFF. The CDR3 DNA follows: TGTGCCAGCAGTATGACCCCCTCCTACAATGAGCAGTTCTTC.

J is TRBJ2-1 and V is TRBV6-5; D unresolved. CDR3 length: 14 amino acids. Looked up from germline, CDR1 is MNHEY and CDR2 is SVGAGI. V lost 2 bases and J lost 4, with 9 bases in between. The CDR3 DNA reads TGTGCCAGCAGTTACAAAGAACCTTACAATGAGCAGTTCTTC. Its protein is CASSYKEPYNEQFF.

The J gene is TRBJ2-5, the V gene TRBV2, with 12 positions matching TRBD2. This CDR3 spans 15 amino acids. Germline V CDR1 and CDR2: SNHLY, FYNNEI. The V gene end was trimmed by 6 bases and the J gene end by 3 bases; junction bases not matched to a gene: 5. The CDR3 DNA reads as TGTGCCAGCAGACTGACTAGCGGGAGCAAAGAGACCCAGTACTTC. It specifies CASRLTSGSKETQYF.

CDR3: CSVEDRGEEKLFF. In DNA, the CDR3 is TGCAGCGTTGAGGACAGGGGTGAAGAAAAACTGTTTTTT. The chain carries TRBV29-1 and TRBJ1-4; 9 bases line up with TRBD1. Germline CDR1 reads SQVTM; CDR2 reads ANQGSEA. The CDR3 runs 13 residues. Trimming took 3 bases from V and 8 from J; bases not matched to a gene: 4. The full variable domain, its missing parts supplied by reference TRBV29-1 and TRBJ1-4, is SAVISQKPSRDICQRGTSLTIQCQVDSQVTMMFWYRQQPGQSLTLIATANQGSEATYESGFVIDKFPISRPNLTFSTLTVSNMSPEDSSIYLCSVEDRGEEKLFFGSGTQLSVL.

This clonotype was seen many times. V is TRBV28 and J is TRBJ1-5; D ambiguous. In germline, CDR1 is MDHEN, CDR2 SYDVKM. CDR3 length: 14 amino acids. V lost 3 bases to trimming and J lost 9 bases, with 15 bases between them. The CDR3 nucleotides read TGTGCCAGCAGTTTGTGGTCCGGACTCGGGCCCCAGCATTTT. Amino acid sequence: CASSLWSGLGPQHF.

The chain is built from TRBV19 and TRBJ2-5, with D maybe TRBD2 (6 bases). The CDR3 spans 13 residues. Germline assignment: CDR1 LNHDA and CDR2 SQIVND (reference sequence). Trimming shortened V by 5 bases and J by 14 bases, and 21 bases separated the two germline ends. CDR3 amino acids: CASSSRSSENRYF. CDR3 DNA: TGTGCCAGTAGTTCCCGGTCTAGCGAGAACCGATACTTC.

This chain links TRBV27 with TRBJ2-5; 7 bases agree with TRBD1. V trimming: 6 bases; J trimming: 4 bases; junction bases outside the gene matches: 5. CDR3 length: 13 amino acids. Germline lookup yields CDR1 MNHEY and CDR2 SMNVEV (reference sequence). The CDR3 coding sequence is TGTGCCAGCAGGGTGACAGGGAGAGAGACCCAGTACTTC. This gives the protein CASRVTGRETQYF.

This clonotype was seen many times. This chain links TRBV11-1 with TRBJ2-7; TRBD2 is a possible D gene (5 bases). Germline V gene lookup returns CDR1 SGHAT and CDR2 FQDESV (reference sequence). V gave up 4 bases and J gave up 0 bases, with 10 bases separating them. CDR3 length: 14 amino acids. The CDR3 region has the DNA TGTGCCAGCAGCTCCGGACTGAACTCCTACGAGCAGTACTTC. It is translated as CASSSGLNSYEQYF.

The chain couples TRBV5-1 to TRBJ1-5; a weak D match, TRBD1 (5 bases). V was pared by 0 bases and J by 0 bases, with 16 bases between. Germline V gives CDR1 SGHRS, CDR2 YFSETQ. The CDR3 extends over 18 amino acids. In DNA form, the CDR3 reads TGCGCCAGCAGCTTGGGTCCCAGGGCGCTTTATAGCAATCAGCCCCAGCATTTT. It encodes CASSLGPRALYSNQPQHF.

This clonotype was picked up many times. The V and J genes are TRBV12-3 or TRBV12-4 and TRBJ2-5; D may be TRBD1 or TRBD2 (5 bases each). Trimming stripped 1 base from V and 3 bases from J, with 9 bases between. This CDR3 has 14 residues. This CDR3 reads CASSLVRGEETQYF. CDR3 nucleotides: TGTGCCAGCAGTTTAGTTAGGGGAGAAGAGACCCAGTACTTC.

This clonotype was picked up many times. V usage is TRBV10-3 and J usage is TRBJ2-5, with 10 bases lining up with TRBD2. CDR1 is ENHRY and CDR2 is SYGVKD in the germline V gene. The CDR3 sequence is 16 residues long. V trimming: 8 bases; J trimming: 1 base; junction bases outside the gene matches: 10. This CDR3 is CAIGGGASGSQETQYF. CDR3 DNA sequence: TGTGCCATCGGGGGCGGCGCTAGCGGGAGCCAAGAGACCCAGTACTTC.

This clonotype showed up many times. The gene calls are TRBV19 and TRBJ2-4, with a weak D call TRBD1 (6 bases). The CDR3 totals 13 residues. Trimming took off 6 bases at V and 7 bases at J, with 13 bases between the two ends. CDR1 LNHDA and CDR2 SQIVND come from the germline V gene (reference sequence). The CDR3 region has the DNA TGTGCCAGTAGGAACAGGGTTTGGAACATTCAGTACTTC. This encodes CASRNRVWNIQYF.

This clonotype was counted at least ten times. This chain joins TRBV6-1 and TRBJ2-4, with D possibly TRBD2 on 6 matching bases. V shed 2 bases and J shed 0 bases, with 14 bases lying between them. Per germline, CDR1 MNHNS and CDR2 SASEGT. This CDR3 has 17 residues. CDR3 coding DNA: TGTGCCAGCAGTGAACTAGCGACCCGTCTAGCCAAAAACATTCAGTACTTC. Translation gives CASSELATRLAKNIQYF.

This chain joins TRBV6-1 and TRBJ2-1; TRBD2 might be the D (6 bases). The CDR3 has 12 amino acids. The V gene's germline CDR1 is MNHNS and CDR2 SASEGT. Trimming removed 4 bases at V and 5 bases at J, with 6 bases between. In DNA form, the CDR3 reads TGTGCCAGCAGTGCGGGGGACAATGAGCAGTTCTTC. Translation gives CASSAGDNEQFF.

The CDR3 here is CASSPRTSGHNEQFF. In DNA, the CDR3 is TGTGCCAGCAGTCCCCGGACTAGCGGTCACAATGAGCAGTTCTTC. This chain uses TRBV27 with TRBJ2-1; 10 bases are a match to TRBD2. J was trimmed by 5 bases and V by 5 bases; bases with no gene match: 6. This CDR3 spans 15 amino acids. From germline, CDR1 is MNHEY and CDR2 SMNVEV (reference sequence).

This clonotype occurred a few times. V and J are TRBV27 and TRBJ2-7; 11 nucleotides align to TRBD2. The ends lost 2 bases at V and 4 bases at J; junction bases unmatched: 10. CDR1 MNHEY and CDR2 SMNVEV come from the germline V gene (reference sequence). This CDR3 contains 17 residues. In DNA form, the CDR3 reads TGTGCCAGCAGTTTAACTAGCGGGAGATCTGTGTGGTACGAGCAGTACTTC. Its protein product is CASSLTSGRSVWYEQYF.

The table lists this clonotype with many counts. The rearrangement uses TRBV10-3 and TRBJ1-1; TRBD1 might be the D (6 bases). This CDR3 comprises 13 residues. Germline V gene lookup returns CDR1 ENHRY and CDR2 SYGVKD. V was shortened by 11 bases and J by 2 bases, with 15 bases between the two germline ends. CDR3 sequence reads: CAASGVRNTEAFF. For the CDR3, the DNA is TGTGCCGCCTCAGGGGTACGAAACACTGAAGCTTTCTTT.

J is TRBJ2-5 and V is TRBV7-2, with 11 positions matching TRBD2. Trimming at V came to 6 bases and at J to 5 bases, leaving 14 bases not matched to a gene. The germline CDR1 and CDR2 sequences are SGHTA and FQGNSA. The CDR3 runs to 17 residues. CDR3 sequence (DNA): TGTGCCAGCAGTCCGGACATACTAGCGGGAGTCAGGGAGACCCAGTACTTC. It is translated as CASSPDILAGVRETQYF. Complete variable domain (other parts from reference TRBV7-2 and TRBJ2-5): GAGVSQSPSNKVTEKGKDVELRCDPISGHTALYWYRQSLGQGLEFLIYFQGNSAPDKSGLPSDRFSAERTGGSVSTLTIQRTQQEDSAVYLCASSPDILAGVRETQYFGPGTRLLVL.

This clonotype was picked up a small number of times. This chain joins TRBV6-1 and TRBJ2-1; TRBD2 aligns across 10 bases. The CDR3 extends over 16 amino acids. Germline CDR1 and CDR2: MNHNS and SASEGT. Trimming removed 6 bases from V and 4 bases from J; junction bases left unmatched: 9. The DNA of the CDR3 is TGTGCCAGCAGCCCGCCCGGGACTAGCGTTTACAATGAGCAGTTCTTC. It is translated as CASSPPGTSVYNEQFF.

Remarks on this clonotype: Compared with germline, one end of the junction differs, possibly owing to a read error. CDR3 loop: CASSLAGGPVGEQFF. The CDR3 DNA follows: TGTGCCAGCAGTCTAGCGGGAGGACCTGTCGGTGAGCAGTTCTTC. The chain employs TRBV12-3 or TRBV12-4 and TRBJ2-1, with TRBD2 matching over 11 bases. CDR3 length: 15 residues.

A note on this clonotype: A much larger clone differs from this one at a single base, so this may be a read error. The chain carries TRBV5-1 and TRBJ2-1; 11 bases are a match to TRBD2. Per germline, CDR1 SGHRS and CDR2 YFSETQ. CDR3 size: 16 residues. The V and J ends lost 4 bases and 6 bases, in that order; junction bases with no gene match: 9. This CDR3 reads CASSQLAGGNSNEQFF. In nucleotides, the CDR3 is TGCGCCAGCAGCCAGCTAGCGGGAGGTAATTCCAATGAGCAGTTCTTC.

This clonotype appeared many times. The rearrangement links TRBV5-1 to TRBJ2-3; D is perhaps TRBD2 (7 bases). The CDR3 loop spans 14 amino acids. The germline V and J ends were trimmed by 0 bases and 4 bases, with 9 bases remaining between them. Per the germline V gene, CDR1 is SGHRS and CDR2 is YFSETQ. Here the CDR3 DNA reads TGCGCCAGCAGCTTGGAAGGGGGGGCAGATACGCAGTATTTT. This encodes CASSLEGGADTQYF.

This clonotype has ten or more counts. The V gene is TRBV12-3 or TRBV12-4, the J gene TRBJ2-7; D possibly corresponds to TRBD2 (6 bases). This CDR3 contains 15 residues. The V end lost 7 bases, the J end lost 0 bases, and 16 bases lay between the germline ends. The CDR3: CASKRWGDSSYEQYF. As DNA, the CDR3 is TGTGCCAGCAAGAGGTGGGGGGATAGCTCCTACGAGCAGTACTTC.

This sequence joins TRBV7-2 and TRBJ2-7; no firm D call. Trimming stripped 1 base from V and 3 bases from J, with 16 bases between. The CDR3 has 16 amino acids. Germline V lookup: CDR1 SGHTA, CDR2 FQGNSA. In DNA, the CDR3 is TGTGCCAGCAGCTTAGGGTTTTCCCTCGGCGGCTACGAGCAGTACTTC. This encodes CASSLGFSLGGYEQYF.

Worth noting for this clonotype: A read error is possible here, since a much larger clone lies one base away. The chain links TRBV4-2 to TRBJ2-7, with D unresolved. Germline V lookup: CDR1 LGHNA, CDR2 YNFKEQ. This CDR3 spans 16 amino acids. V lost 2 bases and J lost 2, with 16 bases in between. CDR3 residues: CASSQKGSIPAYEQYF. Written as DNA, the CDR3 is TGTGCCAGCAGCCAAAAAGGAAGTATCCCAGCCTACGAGCAGTACTTC.

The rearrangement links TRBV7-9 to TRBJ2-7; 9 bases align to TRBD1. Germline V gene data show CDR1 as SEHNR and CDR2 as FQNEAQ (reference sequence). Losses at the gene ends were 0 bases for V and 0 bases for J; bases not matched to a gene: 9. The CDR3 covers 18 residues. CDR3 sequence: CASSLADPGDRVSYEQYF. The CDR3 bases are TGTGCCAGCAGCTTAGCGGATCCAGGGGACAGGGTCTCCTACGAGCAGTACTTC.

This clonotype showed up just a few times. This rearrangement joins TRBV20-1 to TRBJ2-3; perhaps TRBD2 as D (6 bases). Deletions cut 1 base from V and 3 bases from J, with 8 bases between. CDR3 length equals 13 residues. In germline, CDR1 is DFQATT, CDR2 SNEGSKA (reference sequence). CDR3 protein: CSARAGSTDTQYF. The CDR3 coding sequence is TGCAGTGCTAGAGCCGGGAGTACAGATACGCAGTATTTT.

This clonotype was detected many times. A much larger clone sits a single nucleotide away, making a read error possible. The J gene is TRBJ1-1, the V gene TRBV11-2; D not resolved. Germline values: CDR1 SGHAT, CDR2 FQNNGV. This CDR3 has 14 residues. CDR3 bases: TGTGCCAGCAGCTTCTTCGTCTTAGACACTGAAGCTTCCTTT. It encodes CASSFFVLDTEASF.

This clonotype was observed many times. CDR3 sequence (DNA): TGTGCCAGCAGCGCGGGACTGAACACCATATATTTT. This codes for CASSAGLNTIYF. V is TRBV9 and J is TRBJ1-3; possible D gene TRBD1, 5 bases. CDR1 and CDR2 (germline): SGDLS, YYNGEE. CDR3 length: 12 residues. V was pared by 3 bases and J by 7 bases, with 8 bases between.

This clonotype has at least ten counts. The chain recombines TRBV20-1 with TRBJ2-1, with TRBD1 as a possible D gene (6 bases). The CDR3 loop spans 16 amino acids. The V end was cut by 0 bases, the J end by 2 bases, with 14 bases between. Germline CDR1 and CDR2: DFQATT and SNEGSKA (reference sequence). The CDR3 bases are TGCAGTGCTAGAGATCATAAGGGACATGCCTACAATGAGCAGTTCTTC. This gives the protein CSARDHKGHAYNEQFF.

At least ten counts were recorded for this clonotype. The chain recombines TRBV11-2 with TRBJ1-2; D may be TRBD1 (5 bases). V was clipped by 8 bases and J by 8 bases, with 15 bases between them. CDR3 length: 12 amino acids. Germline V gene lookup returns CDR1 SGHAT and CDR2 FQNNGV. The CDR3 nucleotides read TGTGCCAGCTCCGCGGTGGGGGAGGGCTACACCTTC. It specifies CASSAVGEGYTF.